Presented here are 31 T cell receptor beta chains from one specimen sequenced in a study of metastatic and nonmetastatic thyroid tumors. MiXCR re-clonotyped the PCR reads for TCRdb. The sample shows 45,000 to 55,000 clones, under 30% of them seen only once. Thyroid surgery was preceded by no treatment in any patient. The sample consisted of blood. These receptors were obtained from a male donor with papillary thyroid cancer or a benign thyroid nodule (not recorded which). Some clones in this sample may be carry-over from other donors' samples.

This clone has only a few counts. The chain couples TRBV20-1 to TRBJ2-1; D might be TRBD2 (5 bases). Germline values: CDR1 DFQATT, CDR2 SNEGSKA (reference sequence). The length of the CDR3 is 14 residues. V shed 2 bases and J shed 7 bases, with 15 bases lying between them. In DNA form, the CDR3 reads TGCAGTGCTAGAACGGGATCGATTTGGAATGAGCAGTTCTTC. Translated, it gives CSARTGSIWNEQFF.

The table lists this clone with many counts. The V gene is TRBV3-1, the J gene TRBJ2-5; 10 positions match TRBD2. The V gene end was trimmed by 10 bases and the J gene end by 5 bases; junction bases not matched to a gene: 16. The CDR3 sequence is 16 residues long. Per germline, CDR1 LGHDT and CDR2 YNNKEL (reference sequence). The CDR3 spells CATQPGLAGVGETQYF. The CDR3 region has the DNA TGTGCCACCCAGCCAGGTCTAGCGGGAGTGGGTGAGACCCAGTACTTC.

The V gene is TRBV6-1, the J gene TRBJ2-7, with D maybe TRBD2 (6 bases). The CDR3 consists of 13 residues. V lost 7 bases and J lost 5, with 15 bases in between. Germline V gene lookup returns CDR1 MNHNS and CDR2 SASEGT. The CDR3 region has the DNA TGTGCCAGCATGGAGGGTAGTGGGCACGAGCAGTACTTC. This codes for CASMEGSGHEQYF.

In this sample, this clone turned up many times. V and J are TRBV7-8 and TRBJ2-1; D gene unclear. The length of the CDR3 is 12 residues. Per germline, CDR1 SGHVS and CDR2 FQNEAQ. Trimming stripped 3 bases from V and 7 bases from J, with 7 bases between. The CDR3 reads CASSFSVNEQFF. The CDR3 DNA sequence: TGTGCCAGCAGCTTTTCTGTAAATGAGCAGTTCTTC.

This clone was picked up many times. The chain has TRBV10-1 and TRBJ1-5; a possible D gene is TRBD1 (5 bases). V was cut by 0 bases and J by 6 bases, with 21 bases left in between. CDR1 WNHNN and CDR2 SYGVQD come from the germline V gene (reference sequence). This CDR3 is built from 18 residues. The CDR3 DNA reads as TGCGCCAGCAGTGAGTCACTGGGGGGGTCAGCGTCTACTCAGCCCCAGCATTTT. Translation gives CASSESLGGSASTQPQHF.

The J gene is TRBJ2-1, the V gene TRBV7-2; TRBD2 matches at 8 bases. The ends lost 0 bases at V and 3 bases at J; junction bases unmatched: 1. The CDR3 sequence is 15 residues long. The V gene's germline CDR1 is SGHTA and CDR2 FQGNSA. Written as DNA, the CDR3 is TGTGCCAGCAGCTTAGCTAGCGGGGACTACAATGAGCAGTTCTTC. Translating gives CASSLASGDYNEQFF.

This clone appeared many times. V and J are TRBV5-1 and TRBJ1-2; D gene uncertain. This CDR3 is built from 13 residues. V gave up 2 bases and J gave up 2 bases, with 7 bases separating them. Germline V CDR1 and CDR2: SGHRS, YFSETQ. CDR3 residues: CASSLGLNYGYTF. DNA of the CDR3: TGCGCCAGCAGCTTAGGGTTAAACTATGGCTACACCTTC.

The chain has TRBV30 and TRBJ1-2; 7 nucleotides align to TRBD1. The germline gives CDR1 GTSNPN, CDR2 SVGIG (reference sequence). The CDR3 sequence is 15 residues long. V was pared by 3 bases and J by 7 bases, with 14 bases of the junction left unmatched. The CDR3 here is CAWSRDRALSAGYTF. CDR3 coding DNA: TGTGCCTGGAGCAGAGACAGGGCCCTCTCGGCTGGCTACACCTTC.

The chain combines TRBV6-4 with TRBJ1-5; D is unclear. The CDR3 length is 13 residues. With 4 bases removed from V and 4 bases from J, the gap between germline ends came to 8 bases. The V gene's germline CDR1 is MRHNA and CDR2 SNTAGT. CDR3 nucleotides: TGTGCCAGCAGTGCGGGGTGGAATCAGCCCCAGCATTTT. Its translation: CASSAGWNQPQHF.

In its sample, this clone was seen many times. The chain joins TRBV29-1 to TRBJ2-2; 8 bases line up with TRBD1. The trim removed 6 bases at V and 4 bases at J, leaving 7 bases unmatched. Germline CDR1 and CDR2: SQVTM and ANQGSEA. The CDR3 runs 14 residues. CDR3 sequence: CSVGRGLSTGELFF. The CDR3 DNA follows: TGCAGCGTCGGCAGGGGGCTAAGCACCGGGGAGCTGTTTTTT.

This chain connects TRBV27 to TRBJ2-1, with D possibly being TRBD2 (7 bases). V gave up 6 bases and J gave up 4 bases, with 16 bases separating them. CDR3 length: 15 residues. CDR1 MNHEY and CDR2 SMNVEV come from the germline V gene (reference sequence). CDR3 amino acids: CASSSVGGAYNEQFF. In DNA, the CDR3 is TGTGCCAGCAGCTCCGTTGGGGGGGCATACAATGAGCAGTTCTTC.

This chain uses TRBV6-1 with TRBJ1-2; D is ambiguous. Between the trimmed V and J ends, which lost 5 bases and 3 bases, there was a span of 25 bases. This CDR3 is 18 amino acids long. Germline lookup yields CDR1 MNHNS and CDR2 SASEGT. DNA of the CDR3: TGTGCCAGCAGTCAAACCCCTCTACGAGTGACCGATCACTATGGCTACACCTTC. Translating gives CASSQTPLRVTDHYGYTF.

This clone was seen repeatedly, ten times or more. CDR3 coding DNA: TGTGCCAGCAGCTTAGCCTCGAGGCAGGGGTGGGCTTTCTTT. Protein sequence: CASSLASRQGWAFF. This sequence joins TRBV7-8 and TRBJ1-1; D is possibly TRBD1 (6 bases). Germline lookup yields CDR1 SGHVS and CDR2 FQNEAQ. The CDR3 is 14 amino acids. Trimming left V 0 bases short and J 11 bases short, with 16 bases between.

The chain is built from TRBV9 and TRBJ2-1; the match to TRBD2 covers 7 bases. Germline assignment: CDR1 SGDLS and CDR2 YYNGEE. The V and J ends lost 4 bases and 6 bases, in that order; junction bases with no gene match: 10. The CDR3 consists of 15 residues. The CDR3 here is CASSPLVGGVNEQFF. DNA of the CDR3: TGTGCCAGCAGCCCTCTCGTGGGAGGGGTCAATGAGCAGTTCTTC.

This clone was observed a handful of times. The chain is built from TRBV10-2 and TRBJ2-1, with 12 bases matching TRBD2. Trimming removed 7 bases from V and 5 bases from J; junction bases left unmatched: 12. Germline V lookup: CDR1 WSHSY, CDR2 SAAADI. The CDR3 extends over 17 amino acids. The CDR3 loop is CASIPLAGGDQDNEQFF. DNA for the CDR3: TGCGCCAGCATCCCACTAGCGGGAGGCGATCAGGACAATGAGCAGTTCTTC.

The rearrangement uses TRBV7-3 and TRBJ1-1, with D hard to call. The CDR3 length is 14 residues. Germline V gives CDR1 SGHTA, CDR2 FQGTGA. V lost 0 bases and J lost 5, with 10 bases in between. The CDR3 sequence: CASSLTGPRTEAFF. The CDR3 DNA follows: TGTGCCAGCAGCTTAACTGGCCCGAGGACTGAAGCTTTCTTT.

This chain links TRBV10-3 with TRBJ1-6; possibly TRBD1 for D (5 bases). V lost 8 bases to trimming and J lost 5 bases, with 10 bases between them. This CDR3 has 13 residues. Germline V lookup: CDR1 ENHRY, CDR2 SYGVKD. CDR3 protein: CAIGDRDNSPLHF. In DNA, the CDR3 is TGTGCCATCGGCGACAGAGATAATTCACCCCTCCACTTT.

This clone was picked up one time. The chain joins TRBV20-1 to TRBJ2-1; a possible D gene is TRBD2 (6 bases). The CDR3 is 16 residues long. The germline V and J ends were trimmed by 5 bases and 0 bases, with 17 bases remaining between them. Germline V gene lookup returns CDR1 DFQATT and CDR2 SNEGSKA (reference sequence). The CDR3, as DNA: TGCAGTGCTCCGCCGCGTGGGGGGACCTCCTACAATGAGCAGTTCTTC. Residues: CSAPPRGGTSYNEQFF.

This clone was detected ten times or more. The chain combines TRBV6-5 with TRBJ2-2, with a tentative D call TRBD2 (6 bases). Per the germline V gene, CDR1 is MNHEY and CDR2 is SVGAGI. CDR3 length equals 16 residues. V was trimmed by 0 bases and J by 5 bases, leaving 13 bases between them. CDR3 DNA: TGTGCCAGCAGTTACTCGGCGTGGGCGGGAACCGGGGAGCTGTTTTTT. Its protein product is CASSYSAWAGTGELFF.

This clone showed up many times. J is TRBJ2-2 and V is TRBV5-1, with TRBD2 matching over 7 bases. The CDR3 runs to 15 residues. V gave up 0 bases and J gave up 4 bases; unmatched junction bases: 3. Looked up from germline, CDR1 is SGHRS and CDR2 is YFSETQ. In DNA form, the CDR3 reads TGCGCCAGCAGCTTGGAACTAGCGAGCACCGGGGAGCTGTTTTTT. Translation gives CASSLELASTGELFF.

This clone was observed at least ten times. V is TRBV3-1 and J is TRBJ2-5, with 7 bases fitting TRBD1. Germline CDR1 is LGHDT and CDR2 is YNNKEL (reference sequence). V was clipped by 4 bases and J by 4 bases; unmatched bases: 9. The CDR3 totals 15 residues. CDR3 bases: TGTGCCAGCAGCCCAGACCGGACAGGAGGAGAGACCCAGTACTTC. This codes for CASSPDRTGGETQYF.

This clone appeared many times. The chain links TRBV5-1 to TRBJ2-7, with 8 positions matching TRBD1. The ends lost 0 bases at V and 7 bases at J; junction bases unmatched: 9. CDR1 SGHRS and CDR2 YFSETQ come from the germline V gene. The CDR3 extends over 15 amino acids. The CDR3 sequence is CASSLGQGASGEQYF. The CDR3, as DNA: TGCGCCAGCAGCTTGGGCCAGGGGGCATCAGGGGAGCAGTACTTC. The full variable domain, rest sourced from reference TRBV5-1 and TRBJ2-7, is KAGVTQTPRYLIKTRGQQVTLSCSPISGHRSVSWYQQTPGQGLQFLFEYFSETQRNKGNFPGRFSGRQFSNSRSEMNVSTLELGDSALYLCASSLGQGASGEQYFGPGTRLTVT.

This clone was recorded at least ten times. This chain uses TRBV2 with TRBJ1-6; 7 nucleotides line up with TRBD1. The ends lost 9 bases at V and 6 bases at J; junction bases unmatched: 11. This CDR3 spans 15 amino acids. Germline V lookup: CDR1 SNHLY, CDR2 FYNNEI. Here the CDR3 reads CASKGTANRNSPLHF. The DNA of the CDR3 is TGTGCCAGTAAGGGGACAGCTAACCGTAATTCACCCCTCCACTTT.

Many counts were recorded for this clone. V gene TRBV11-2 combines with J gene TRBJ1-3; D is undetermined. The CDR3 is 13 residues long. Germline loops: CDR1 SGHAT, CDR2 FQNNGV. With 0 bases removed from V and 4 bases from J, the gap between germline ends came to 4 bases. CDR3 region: CASSLDPGNTIYF. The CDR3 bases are TGTGCCAGCAGCTTAGATCCAGGAAACACCATATATTTT.

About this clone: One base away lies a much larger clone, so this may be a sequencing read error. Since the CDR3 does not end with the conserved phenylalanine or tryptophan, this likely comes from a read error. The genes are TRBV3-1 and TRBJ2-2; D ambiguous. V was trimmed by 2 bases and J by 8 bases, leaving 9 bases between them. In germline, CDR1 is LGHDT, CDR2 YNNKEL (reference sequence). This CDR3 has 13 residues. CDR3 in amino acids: CASSQSTVGELFL. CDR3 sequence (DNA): TGTGCCAGCAGCCAAAGCACCGTGGGGGAGCTGTTTCTT.

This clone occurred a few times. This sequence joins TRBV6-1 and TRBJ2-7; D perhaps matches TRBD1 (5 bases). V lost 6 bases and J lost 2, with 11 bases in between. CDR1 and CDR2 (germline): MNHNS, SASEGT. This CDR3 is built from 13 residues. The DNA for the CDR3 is TGTGCCAGCAGGCCGCAGGGCACCTACGAGCAGTACTTC. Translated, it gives CASRPQGTYEQYF.

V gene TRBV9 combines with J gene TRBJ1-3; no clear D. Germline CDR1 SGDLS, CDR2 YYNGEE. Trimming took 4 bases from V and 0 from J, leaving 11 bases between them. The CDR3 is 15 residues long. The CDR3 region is CASSSRGDSGNTIYF. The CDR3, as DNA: TGTGCCAGCAGCTCGCGTGGGGACTCTGGAAACACCATATATTTT.

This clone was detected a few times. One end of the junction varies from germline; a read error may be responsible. CDR3 DNA sequence: TGTGTCAGCCCAGGAACAGGGGGGACTGAAGCTTTCTTT. Translating it yields CVSPGTGGTEAFF. V is TRBV6-1 and J is TRBJ1-1; 8 bases match TRBD1. The V gene's germline CDR1 is MNHNS and CDR2 SASEGT. The CDR3 sequence is 13 residues long.

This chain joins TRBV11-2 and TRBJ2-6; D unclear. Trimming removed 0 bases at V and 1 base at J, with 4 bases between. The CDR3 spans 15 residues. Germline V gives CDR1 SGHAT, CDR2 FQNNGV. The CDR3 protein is CASSLDRSGANVLTF. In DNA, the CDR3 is TGTGCCAGCAGCTTAGACAGGTCTGGGGCCAACGTCCTGACTTTC.

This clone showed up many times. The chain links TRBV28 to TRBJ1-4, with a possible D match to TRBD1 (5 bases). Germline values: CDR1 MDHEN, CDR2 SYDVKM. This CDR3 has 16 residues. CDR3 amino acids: CATFERGRVANEKLFF. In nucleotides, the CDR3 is TGTGCAACGTTTGAGAGGGGAAGGGTTGCTAATGAAAAACTGTTTTTT.

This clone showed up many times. The CDR3 DNA follows: TGTGCCAGTAGTGGGACTAGCGGGATGGCTGGCGAGCAGTACTTC. Translating gives CASSGTSGMAGEQYF. V is TRBV19 and J is TRBJ2-7, with 13 positions matching TRBD2. Trimming took 5 bases from V and 6 from J; bases not matched to a gene: 7. Germline V gene lookup returns CDR1 LNHDA and CDR2 SQIVND (reference sequence). The CDR3 loop spans 15 amino acids.